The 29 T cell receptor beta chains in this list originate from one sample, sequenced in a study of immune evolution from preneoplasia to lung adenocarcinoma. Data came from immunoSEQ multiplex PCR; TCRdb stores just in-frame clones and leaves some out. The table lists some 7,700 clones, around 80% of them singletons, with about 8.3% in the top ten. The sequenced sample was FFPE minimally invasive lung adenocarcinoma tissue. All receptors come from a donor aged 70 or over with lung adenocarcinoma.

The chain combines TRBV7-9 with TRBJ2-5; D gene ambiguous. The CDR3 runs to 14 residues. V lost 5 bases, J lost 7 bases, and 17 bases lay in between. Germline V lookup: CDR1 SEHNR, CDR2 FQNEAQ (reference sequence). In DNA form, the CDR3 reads TGTGCCAGCAGCCCCGGGTCCCATAGTCTGACCCAGTACTTC. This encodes CASSPGSHSLTQYF. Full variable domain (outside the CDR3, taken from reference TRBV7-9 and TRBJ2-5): DTGVSQNPRHKITKRGQNVTFRCDPISEHNRLYWYRQTLGQGPEFLTYFQNEAQLEKSRLLSDRFSAERPKGSFSTLEIQRTEQGDSAMYLCASSPGSHSLTQYFGPGTRLLVL.

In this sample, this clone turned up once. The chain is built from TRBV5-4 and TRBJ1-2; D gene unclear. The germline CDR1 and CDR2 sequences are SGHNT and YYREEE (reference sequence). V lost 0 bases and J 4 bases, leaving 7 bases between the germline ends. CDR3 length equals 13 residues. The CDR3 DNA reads TGTGCCAGCAGCTTGGATCAGGCCTATGGCTACACCTTC. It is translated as CASSLDQAYGYTF.

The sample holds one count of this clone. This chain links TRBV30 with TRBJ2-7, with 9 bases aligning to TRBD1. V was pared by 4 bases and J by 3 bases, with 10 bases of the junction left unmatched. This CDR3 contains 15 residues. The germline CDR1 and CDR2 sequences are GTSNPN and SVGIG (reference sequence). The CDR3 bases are TGTGCCTGGACATTATCCGGGACAGGGAACTACGAGCAGTACTTC. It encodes CAWTLSGTGNYEQYF.

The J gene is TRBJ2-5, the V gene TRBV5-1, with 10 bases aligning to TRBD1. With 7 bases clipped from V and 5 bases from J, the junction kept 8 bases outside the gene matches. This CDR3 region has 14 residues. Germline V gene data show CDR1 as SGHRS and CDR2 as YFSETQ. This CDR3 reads CASGGTGDWETQYF. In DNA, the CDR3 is TGCGCCAGCGGGGGGACAGGGGATTGGGAGACCCAGTACTTC.

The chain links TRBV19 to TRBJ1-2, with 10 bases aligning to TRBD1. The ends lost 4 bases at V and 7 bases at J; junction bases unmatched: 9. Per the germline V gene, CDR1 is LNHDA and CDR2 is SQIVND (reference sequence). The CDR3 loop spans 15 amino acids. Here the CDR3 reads CASSTTGQGIAGYTF. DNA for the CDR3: TGTGCCAGTAGTACCACGGGACAGGGGATTGCTGGCTACACCTTC.

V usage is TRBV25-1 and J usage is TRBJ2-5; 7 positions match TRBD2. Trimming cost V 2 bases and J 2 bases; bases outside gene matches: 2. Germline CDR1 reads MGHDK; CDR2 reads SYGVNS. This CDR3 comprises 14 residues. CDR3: CASSERGGQETQYF. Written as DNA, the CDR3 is TGTGCCAGCAGTGAACGCGGGGGTCAAGAGACCCAGTACTTC.

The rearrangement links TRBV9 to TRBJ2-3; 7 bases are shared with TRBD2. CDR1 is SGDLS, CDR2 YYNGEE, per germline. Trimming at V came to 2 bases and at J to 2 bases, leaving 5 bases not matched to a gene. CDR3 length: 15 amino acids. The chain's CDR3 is CASSVLAATTDTQYF. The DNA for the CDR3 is TGTGCCAGCAGCGTTCTAGCGGCTACCACAGATACGCAGTATTTT.

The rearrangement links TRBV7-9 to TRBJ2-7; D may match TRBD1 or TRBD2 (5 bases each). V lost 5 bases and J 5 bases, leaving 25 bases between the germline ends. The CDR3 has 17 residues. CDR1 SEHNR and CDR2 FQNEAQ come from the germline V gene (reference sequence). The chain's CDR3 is CASSVGDGVRGVHEQYF. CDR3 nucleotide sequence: TGTGCCAGCAGCGTCGGGGACGGGGTTCGGGGAGTTCACGAGCAGTACTTC.

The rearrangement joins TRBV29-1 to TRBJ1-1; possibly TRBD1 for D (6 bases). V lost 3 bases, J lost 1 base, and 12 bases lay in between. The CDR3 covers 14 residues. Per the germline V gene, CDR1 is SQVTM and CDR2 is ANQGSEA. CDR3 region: CSVEAGARNTEAFF. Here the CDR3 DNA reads TGCAGCGTTGAGGCAGGGGCGCGGAACACTGAAGCTTTCTTT.

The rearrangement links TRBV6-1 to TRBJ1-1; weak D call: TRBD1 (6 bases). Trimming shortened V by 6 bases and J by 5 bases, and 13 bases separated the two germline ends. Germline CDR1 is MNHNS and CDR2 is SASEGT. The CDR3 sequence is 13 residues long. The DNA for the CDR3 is TGTGCCAGCAGGCTTAAAGGGGGGACTGAAGCTTTCTTT. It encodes CASRLKGGTEAFF.

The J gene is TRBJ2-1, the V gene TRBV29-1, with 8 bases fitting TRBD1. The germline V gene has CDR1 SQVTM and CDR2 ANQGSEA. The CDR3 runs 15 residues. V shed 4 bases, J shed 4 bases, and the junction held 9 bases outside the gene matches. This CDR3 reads CSVAVGTGVYNEQFF. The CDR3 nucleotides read TGCAGCGTTGCGGTCGGGACAGGAGTATACAATGAGCAGTTCTTC.

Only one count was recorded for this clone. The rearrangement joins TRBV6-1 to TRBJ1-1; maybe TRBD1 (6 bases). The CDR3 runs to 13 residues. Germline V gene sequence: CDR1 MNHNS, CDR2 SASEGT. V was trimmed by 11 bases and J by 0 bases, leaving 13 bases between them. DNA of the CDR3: TGTGCCGTACAGGGAAAAATGAACACTGAAGCTTTCTTT. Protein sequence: CAVQGKMNTEAFF.

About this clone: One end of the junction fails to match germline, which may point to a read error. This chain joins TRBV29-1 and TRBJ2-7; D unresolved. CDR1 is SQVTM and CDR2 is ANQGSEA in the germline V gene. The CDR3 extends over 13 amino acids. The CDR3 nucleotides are TGCAGCGTCGAAGGTGGCTCCGGATACGAGCAGTACTTC. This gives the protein CSVEGGSGYEQYF.

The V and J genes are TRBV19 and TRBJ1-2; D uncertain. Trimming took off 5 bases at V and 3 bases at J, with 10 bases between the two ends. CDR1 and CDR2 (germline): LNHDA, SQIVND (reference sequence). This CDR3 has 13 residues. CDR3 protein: CASSSVSDYGYTF. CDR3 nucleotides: TGTGCCAGTAGTTCGGTCAGTGACTATGGCTACACCTTC.

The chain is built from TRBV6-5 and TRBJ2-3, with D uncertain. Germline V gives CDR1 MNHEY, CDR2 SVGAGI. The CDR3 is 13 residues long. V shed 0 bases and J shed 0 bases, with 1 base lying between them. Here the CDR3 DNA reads TGTGCCAGCAGTTACTCTAGCACAGATACGCAGTATTTT. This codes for CASSYSSTDTQYF.

CDR3 region: CASSDGRQSTDTQYF. As DNA, the CDR3 is TGTGCCAGCAGTGATGGGCGACAGAGCACAGATACGCAGTATTTT. The V and J genes are TRBV2 and TRBJ2-3; a possible D gene is TRBD1 (5 bases). The CDR3 spans 15 residues. Between the trimmed V and J ends, which lost 3 bases and 0 bases, there was a span of 10 bases. Germline CDR1 and CDR2: SNHLY and FYNNEI.

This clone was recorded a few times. CDR3 in amino acids: CASSGGDLGTKNIQYF. In DNA form, the CDR3 reads TGTGCCAGCAGCGGAGGAGACTTAGGAACCAAAAACATTCAGTACTTC. V usage is TRBV9 and J usage is TRBJ2-4; no clear D. This CDR3 is built from 16 residues. Trimming left V 3 bases short and J 2 bases short, with 15 bases between. Germline V gene sequence: CDR1 SGDLS, CDR2 YYNGEE.

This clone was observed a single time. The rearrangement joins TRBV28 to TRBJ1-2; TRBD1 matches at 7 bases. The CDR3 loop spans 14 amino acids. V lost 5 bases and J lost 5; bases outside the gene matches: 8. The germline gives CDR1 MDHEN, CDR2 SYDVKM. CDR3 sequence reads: CASSTNRGWYGYTF. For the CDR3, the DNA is TGTGCCAGCAGTACCAACAGGGGCTGGTATGGCTACACCTTC.

DNA for the CDR3: TGCAGCGTTGAACTTCTAGCGGGAGGTAACGAGCAGTACTTC. Translated: CSVELLAGGNEQYF. This chain connects TRBV29-1 to TRBJ2-7, with TRBD2 identical over 11 bases. There are 14 residues in the CDR3. Germline V gene sequence: CDR1 SQVTM, CDR2 ANQGSEA. Germline trimming cut 2 bases from V and 5 bases from J; bases unmatched to any gene: 5.

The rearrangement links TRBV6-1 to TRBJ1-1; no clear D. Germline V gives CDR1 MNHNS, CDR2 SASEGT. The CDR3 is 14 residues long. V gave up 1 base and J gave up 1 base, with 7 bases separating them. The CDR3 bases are TGTGCCAGCAGTGAAGGGGAAACGAACACTGAAGCTTTCTTT. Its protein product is CASSEGETNTEAFF.

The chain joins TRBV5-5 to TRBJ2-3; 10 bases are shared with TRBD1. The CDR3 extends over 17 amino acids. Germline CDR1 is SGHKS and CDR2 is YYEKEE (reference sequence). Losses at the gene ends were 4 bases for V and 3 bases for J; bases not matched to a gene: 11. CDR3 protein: CASSPRGGQGYTDTQYF. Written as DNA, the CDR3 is TGTGCCAGCAGCCCCCGGGGGGGACAGGGGTATACAGATACGCAGTATTTT.

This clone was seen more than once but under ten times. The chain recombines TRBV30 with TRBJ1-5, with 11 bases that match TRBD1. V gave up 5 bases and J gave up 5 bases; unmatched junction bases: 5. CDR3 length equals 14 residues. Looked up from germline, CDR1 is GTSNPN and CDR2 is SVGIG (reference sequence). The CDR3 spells CAWAGTGGYQPQHF. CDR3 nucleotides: TGTGCCTGGGCCGGGACAGGGGGATATCAGCCCCAGCATTTT.

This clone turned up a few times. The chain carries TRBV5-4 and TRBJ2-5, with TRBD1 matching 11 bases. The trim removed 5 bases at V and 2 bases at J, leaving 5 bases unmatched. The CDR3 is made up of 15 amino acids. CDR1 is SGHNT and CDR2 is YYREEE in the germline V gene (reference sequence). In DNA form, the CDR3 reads TGTGCCAGCAGTCTAGGGACAGGGGGTCAAGAGACCCAGTACTTC. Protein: CASSLGTGGQETQYF.

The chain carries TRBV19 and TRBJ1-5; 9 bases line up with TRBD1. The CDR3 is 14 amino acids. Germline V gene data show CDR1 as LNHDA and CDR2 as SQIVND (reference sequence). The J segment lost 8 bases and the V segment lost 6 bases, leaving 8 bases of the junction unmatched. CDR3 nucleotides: TGTGCCAGTAGAATTACAGGGGGCAGTGAGCCCCAGCATTTT. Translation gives CASRITGGSEPQHF.

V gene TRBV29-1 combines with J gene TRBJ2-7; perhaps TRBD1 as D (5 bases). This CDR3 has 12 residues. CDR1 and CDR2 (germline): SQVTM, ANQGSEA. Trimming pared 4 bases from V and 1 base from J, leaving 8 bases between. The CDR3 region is CSVGRDSYEQYF. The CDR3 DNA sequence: TGCAGCGTTGGCAGGGATTCCTACGAGCAGTACTTC.

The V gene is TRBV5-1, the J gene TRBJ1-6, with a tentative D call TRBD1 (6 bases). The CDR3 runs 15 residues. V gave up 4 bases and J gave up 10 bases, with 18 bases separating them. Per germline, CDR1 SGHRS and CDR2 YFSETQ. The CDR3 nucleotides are TGCGCCAGCAGCCGAGCAGGGGATGGAGGATCACCCCTCCACTTT. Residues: CASSRAGDGGSPLHF.

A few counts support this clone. CDR3 nucleotides: TGTGCCAGCAGATTAGCGGGAGCGGGGGAGCAGTACTTC. Translating gives CASRLAGAGEQYF. The V gene is TRBV6-1, the J gene TRBJ2-7, with TRBD2 matching over 9 bases. The junction had 7 bases not matched to a gene; V was cut back by 6 bases and J by 7 bases. This CDR3 has 13 amino acids. Germline CDR1 and CDR2: MNHNS and SASEGT.

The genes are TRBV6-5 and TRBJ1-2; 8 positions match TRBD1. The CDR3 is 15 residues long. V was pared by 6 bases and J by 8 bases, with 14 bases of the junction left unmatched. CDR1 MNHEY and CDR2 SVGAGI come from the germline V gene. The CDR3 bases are TGTGCCAGCAGCCGCCTTACCGGGACAGGTGACGGCTACACCTTC. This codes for CASSRLTGTGDGYTF.

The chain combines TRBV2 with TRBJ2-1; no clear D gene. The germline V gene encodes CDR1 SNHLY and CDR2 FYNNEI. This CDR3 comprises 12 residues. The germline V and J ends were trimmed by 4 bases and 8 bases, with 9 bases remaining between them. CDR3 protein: CASSGEYHEQFF. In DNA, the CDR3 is TGTGCCAGCAGTGGAGAGTACCATGAGCAGTTCTTC.